This TCR beta chain was captured in a study of T cells in Graves' hyperthyroidism and ophthalmopathy (dated by TCRdb to the late 2010s). At the level of the whole study: Peripheral blood samples were taken at initial diagnosis, before any treatment was given. The roughly 100 discovery patients were divided at random into training and test sets in a 7:3 ratio. Thyroid tissue and blood T-cell repertoires from six Graves' hyperthyroidism patients were also compared in the study. According to the paper, TCR Vbeta CDR3 sequencing was carried out on around 140 peripheral blood samples, which came from approximately 43 ophthalmopathy, 80 or so hyperthyroidism and roughly 17 progressor patients. Prospective prediction of ophthalmopathy was tested in an independent validation cohort of approximately 19 hyperthyroidism patients and 17 patients who later progressed to ophthalmopathy. To identify TCR V-J signatures that set the groups apart, the researchers used a discovery cohort of about a hundred patients, made up of roughly 40 with Graves' ophthalmopathy and 57 with stable Graves' hyperthyroidism. Following sampling, methimazole starting at 30 mg daily was given to hyperthyroidism patients, and high-dose intravenous methylprednisolone was given to ophthalmopathy patients. Findings and caveats that apply to the study as a whole: In validation, the model predicted progression to ophthalmopathy a median of 6.5 months before onset, with about 71% sensitivity and roughly 77% specificity. Most expanded thyroid clonotypes (frequency above 0.001) were also found in blood, which suggests that blood repertoires may mirror thyroid immune responses. No statistical method was used to fix the sample size in advance, and group allocation was not hidden from the investigators. A model built on a 13 V-J signature distinguished ophthalmopathy from stable hyperthyroidism, reaching roughly 88% sensitivity and around 81% specificity in cross-validation and 80%/75% in testing.

From its cysteine to its phenylalanine, the CDR3 spans 13 amino acids. CDR3 DNA only is kept here, 39 bases in frame from base 1. V loses 2 bases, J loses 8 bases, and the germline ends lie 10 bases apart. According to the germline V gene, CDR1 reads SGHVS and CDR2 reads FQNEAQ. Amplification of TCR beta CDR3 regions was carried out from RNA transcripts. The TCR CDR3 was subjected to a first round of RT-PCR using the HTBI primer set and the Qiagen OneStep RT-PCR kit. The libraries were constructed in a second round of multiplex PCR and then size-selected and purified. Sequencing of the libraries was done on an Illumina HiSeq2000 using paired-end 100 bp reads. Concerning the study's data processing: Raw data were processed with SOAPnuke, discarding reads with adapters, uncalled bases, mean Phred below 15, or no exact constant-primer or identifier match. COPE v1.2.5 was used to merge the high-quality paired reads, and each unique nucleotide sequence was defined as a clonotype. MiTCR v1.1 was used to align clonotypes to the IMGT TRBV, TRBD and TRBJ reference segments. Only V-J combinations with frequency above 0.0001, covering 99.2% of repertoires, were analysed. The TCS score was defined as the ratio of F50 (clonal expansion) to E x V (chaos), calculated using BLOSUM62-based TCRdist between CDR3 peptides within each V-J. Welch's t-statistics and random forest reduced fewer than 550 V-J features to some 14, which were used in a naive Bayes classifier (R e1071). TCRdb reprocessing: public reads trimmed at Q25 with fastp, clones called with MiXCR, in-frame beta chains kept. Identical CDR3 protein sequences are pooled into one entry, listed with their most common genes and DNA. TCRdb's processing, not the authors', yielded these V and J calls. The sample table records fewer than 300,000 distinct CDR3 sequences; 13% to 15% of these occur just once. The ten largest account for under 35% of the sample.

This clonotype was recorded many times. The specificity of this receptor is unknown. One base away there is no much larger clone; base qualities are not given. Hyperthyroidism patients were aged 18 to 65 years and newly diagnosed, with disease duration of less than 2 months. Patients with uncontrolled infections, other autoimmune diseases, pregnancy or lactation were excluded. Diagnoses were based on clinical symptoms, serum thyroxine and TRAb, thyroid ultrasound and orbital computed tomography. For progressor patients, blood was drawn at the first diagnosis of hyperthyroidism, before any ophthalmopathy symptoms had appeared. Ficoll-Paque density gradient centrifugation was used to isolate PBMCs from 10 ml of fresh peripheral blood. Patients classed as progressors first received a Graves' hyperthyroidism diagnosis and then went on to develop ophthalmopathy during follow-up. Total RNA was extracted with Trizol reagent, and quality was checked on an Agilent 2100 Bioanalyzer.

This chain joins TRBV7-8 to TRBJ2-1; no D segment can be confidently identified. Material: blood. This clonotype was sampled from a woman aged 45 to 65 with Graves' hyperthyroidism that later progressed to Graves' ophthalmopathy. The DNA sequence is as follows: TGTGCCAGCAGCTTACGGGCTCGGGATGAGCAGTTCTTC. The encoded protein is CASSLRARDEQFF. Supplemented by the reference TRBV7-8 and TRBJ2-1 proteins around the CDR3, the complete variable domain is GAGVSQSPRYKVAKRGQDVALRCDPISGHVSLFWYQQALGQGPEFLTYFQNEAQLDKSGLPSDRFFAERPEGSVSTLKIQRTQQEDSAVYLCASSLRARDEQFFGPGTRLTVL.